The next 3 T cell receptor beta chains were all read from a single sample in a study of T cells in Graves' hyperthyroidism and ophthalmopathy. Template material for amplifying TCR beta CDR3 regions consisted of RNA transcripts. The study used the HTBI primer set for a first-round RT-PCR of the TCR CDR3. TCRdb re-called the multiplex PCR reads with MiXCR, one entry per CDR3 protein. In the table there are about 590,000 distinct CDR3 sequences, 15% to 17% of which are singletons. The sequenced sample was blood. The receptors derive from a woman aged 25 to 45 with Graves' hyperthyroidism.

Ten or more counts support this clonotype. The rearrangement joins TRBV7-9 to TRBJ2-2; tentative D call: TRBD1 (5 bases). Germline V lookup: CDR1 SEHNR, CDR2 FQNEAQ (reference sequence). The CDR3 is 16 amino acids. V shed 3 bases and J shed 0 bases, with 11 bases lying between them. The CDR3 DNA reads TGTGCCAGCAGCTTTTCCCAGACAGCGAACACCGGGGAGCTGTTTTTT. Amino acids: CASSFSQTANTGELFF.

This clonotype was seen a few times. The J gene is TRBJ2-1, the V gene TRBV20-1; 8 bases line up with TRBD2. The J segment lost 1 base and the V segment lost 3 bases, leaving 8 bases of the junction unmatched. This CDR3 has 16 amino acids. Germline loops: CDR1 DFQATT, CDR2 SNEGSKA (reference sequence). CDR3: CSARLPGLGSYNEQFF. The CDR3 DNA is TGCAGTGCTAGGTTACCGGGACTAGGATCCTACAATGAGCAGTTCTTC.

This clonotype was counted at least ten times. The J gene is TRBJ1-1, the V gene TRBV27; 7 bases are a match to TRBD1. The germline V gene has CDR1 MNHEY and CDR2 SMNVEV (reference sequence). The CDR3 has 18 residues. Trimming cost V 5 bases and J 0 bases; bases outside gene matches: 15. This CDR3 is CASSRLGPTGTMNTEAFF. In DNA, the CDR3 is TGTGCCAGCAGTCGACTGGGACCGACAGGGACTATGAACACTGAAGCTTTCTTT.